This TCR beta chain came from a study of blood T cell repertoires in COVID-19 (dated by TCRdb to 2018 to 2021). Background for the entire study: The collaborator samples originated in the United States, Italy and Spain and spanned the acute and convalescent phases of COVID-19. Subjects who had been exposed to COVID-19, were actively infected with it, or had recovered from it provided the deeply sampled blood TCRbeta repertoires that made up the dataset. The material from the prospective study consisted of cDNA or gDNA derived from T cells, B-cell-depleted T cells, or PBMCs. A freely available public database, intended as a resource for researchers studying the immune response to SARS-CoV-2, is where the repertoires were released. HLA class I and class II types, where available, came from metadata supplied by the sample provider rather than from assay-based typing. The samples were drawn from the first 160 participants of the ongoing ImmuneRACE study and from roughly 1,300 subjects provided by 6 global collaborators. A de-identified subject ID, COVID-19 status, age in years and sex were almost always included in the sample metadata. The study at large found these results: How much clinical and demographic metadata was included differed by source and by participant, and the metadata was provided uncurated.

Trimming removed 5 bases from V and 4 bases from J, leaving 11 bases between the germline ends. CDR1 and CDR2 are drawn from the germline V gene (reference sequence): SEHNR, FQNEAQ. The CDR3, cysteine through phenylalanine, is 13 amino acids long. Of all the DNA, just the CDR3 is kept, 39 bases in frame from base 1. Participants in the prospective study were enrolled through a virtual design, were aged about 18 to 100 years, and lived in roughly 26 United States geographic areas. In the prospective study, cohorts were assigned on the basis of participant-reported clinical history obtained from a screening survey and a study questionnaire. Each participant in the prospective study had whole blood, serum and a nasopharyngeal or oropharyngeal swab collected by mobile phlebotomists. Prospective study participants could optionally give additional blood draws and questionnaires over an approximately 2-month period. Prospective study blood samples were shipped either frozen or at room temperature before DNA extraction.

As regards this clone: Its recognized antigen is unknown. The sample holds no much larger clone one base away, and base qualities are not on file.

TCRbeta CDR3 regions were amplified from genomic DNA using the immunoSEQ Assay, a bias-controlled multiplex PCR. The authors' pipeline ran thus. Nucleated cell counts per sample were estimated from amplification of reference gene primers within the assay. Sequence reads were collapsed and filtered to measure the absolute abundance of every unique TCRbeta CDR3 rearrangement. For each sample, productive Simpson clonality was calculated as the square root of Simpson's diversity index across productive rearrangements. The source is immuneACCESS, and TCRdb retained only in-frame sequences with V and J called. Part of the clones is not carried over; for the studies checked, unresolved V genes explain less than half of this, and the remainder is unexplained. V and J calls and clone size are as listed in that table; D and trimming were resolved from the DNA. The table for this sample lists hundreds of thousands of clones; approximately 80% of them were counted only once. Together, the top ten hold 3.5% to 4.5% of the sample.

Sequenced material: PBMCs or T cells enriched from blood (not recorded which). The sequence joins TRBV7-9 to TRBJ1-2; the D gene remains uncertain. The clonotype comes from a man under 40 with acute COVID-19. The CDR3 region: CASSEASLYGYTF. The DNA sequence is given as TGTGCCAGCAGCGAGGCCAGCCTCTATGGCTACACCTTC.